These 19 T cell receptor beta chains came from one sample sequenced in a study of blood T cell repertoires in COVID-19. Some clones are missing from TCRdb's copy, which holds only in-frame ones; the method was immunoSEQ multiplex PCR. Altogether roughly 220,000 clones are present, around 83% being singletons, with the ten largest covering roughly 10%. Sequences were obtained from peripheral blood. These receptors were taken from a woman in her 50s with COVID-19, enrolled during active disease.

For the CDR3, the DNA is TGTGCCAGCAGCCGCACAGGGTACGAGCAGTACTTC. Residues: CASSRTGYEQYF. The chain combines TRBV7-8 with TRBJ2-7, with D possibly TRBD1 on 6 matching bases. V lost 5 bases to trimming and J lost 4 bases, with 9 bases between them. This CDR3 has 12 amino acids. Looked up from germline, CDR1 is SGHVS and CDR2 is FQNEAQ. The entire variable domain, with the rest obtained from reference TRBV7-8 and TRBJ2-7, is as follows: GAGVSQSPRYKVAKRGQDVALRCDPISGHVSLFWYQQALGQGPEFLTYFQNEAQLDKSGLPSDRFFAERPEGSVSTLKIQRTQQEDSAVYLCASSRTGYEQYFGPGTRLTVT.

V is TRBV29-1 and J is TRBJ2-7, with D possibly TRBD1 on 5 matching bases. V was cut by 4 bases and J by 5 bases, with 15 bases left in between. Germline V gene sequence: CDR1 SQVTM, CDR2 ANQGSEA. This CDR3 is built from 13 residues. CDR3 sequence reads: CSVVSPRVDEQYV. CDR3 sequence (DNA): TGCAGCGTTGTAAGTCCCAGGGTGGACGAGCAGTACGTC.

The CDR3 here is CASSEPGQGSNVLTF. As DNA, the CDR3 is TGCGCCAGCAGTGAGCCGGGACAGGGATCCAACGTCCTGACTTTC. The V gene is TRBV10-1, the J gene TRBJ2-6; 9 bases are a match to TRBD1. The CDR3 is 15 residues long. CDR1 is WNHNN and CDR2 is SYGVQD in the germline V gene (reference sequence). V lost 2 bases, J lost 8 bases, and 4 bases stayed unmatched.

The chain recombines TRBV19 with TRBJ1-2, with 9 bases identical to TRBD1. CDR1 is LNHDA, CDR2 SQIVND, per germline (reference sequence). The CDR3 covers 13 residues. With V trimmed by 10 bases and J by 4 bases, 7 bases remained unmatched. The CDR3 reads CATNRGPGYGYTF. In DNA, the CDR3 is TGTGCCACCAACAGGGGGCCGGGCTATGGCTACACCTTC.

This clone has a single count. V gene TRBV5-1 combines with J gene TRBJ1-1; D is undetermined. Germline CDR1 SGHRS, CDR2 YFSETQ. The CDR3 has 12 residues. V was pared by 2 bases and J by 10 bases, with 12 bases between. CDR3 sequence (DNA): TGCGCCAGCAGCTTAGCACGGGGTGGAGCTTTCTTT. This gives the protein CASSLARGGAFF.

The chain couples TRBV5-1 to TRBJ2-2, with 11 bases lining up with TRBD2. V lost 4 bases, J lost 6 bases, and 11 bases stayed unmatched. CDR1 is SGHRS, CDR2 YFSETQ, per germline. This CDR3 spans 17 amino acids. The CDR3 sequence is CASSPVTSGVGPGELFF. The CDR3 nucleotides read TGCGCCAGCAGCCCGGTGACTAGCGGGGTGGGGCCCGGGGAGCTGTTTTTT.

The genes are TRBV24-1 and TRBJ2-3, with a weak D call TRBD2 (5 bases). Trimming took 6 bases from V and 3 from J, leaving 6 bases between them. Looked up from germline, CDR1 is KGHDR and CDR2 is SFDVKD. This CDR3 region has 12 residues. The CDR3 bases are TGTGCCACCAGTCGGGGTACAGATACGCAGTATTTT. Translated: CATSRGTDTQYF.

The V and J genes are TRBV28 and TRBJ1-2; D possibly corresponds to TRBD1 (6 bases). This CDR3 region has 12 residues. V was pared by 8 bases and J by 7 bases, with 14 bases between. The germline V gene encodes CDR1 MDHEN and CDR2 SYDVKM. CDR3: CASRGGLVGYTF. CDR3 DNA sequence: TGTGCCAGCCGCGGGGGGCTCGTTGGCTACACCTTC.

The V call is TRBV7-2, the J call TRBJ2-3; D is undetermined. This CDR3 spans 11 amino acids. Per the germline V gene, CDR1 is SGHTA and CDR2 is FQGNSA. V shed 4 bases and J shed 5 bases, with 4 bases lying between them. CDR3: CASSSKDTQYF. CDR3 nucleotide sequence: TGTGCCAGCAGCTCTAAAGATACGCAGTATTTT. Looking up the rest from reference TRBV7-2 and TRBJ2-3 gives the full variable domain: GAGVSQSPSNKVTEKGKDVELRCDPISGHTALYWYRQSLGQGLEFLIYFQGNSAPDKSGLPSDRFSAERTGGSVSTLTIQRTQQEDSAVYLCASSSKDTQYFGPGTRLTVL.

V gene TRBV6-2 or TRBV6-3 combines with J gene TRBJ2-3, with 11 bases matching TRBD2. Trimming removed 4 bases from V and 1 base from J; junction bases left unmatched: 4. Germline CDR1 MNHEY, CDR2 SVGEGT. The CDR3 is 16 amino acids. CDR3 amino acids: CASSFSGGAGTDTQYF. CDR3 DNA sequence: TGTGCCAGCAGTTTTAGCGGGGGGGCTGGCACAGATACGCAGTATTTT.

The rearrangement uses TRBV7-8 and TRBJ1-5; no firm D call. The CDR3 is 14 amino acids. V gave up 5 bases and J gave up 6 bases, with 14 bases separating them. Germline V gene sequence: CDR1 SGHVS, CDR2 FQNEAQ. The CDR3 reads CASSQVRAPQPQHF. As DNA, the CDR3 is TGTGCCAGCAGCCAGGTGAGGGCCCCTCAGCCCCAGCATTTT.

The chain recombines TRBV19 with TRBJ1-2; D unresolved. The CDR3 covers 14 residues. V lost 3 bases, J lost 8 bases, and 16 bases lay in between. Germline V gives CDR1 LNHDA, CDR2 SQIVND (reference sequence). The CDR3 sequence is CASSISFAETGYTF. The CDR3 nucleotides read TGTGCCAGTAGTATCAGTTTTGCAGAAACCGGCTACACCTTC.

This chain connects TRBV5-4 to TRBJ1-1; no definite D call. V lost 4 bases and J lost 4, with 11 bases in between. Germline-derived CDR1 and CDR2 are SGHNT and YYREEE (reference sequence). The CDR3 extends over 13 amino acids. The CDR3 DNA is TGTGCCAGCAGCCTACTATCGGGCACTGAAGCTTTCTTT. Amino acids: CASSLLSGTEAFF.

The J gene is TRBJ1-5, the V gene TRBV2; a weak D match, TRBD1 (6 bases). Germline loops: CDR1 SNHLY, CDR2 FYNNEI. The V end lost 4 bases, the J end lost 1 base, and 11 bases lay between the germline ends. CDR3 size: 15 residues. For the CDR3, the DNA is TGTGCCAGCAGTGTAGGGGGATTAAGCAATCAGCCCCAGCATTTT. Protein: CASSVGGLSNQPQHF.

This clone has only one observation. This chain connects TRBV7-6 to TRBJ2-5; D unclear. The CDR3 loop spans 15 amino acids. The germline CDR1 and CDR2 sequences are SGHVS and FNYEAQ. V lost 1 base to trimming and J lost 1 base, with 10 bases between them. CDR3 DNA: TGTGCCAGCAGCTTAGGCTGGCAGGTCCAAGAGACCCAGTACTTC. This codes for CASSLGWQVQETQYF.

V is TRBV5-1 and J is TRBJ1-1; 8 bases fit TRBD1. Germline V gene lookup returns CDR1 SGHRS and CDR2 YFSETQ. The CDR3 covers 14 residues. V lost 3 bases to trimming and J lost 4 bases; unmatched junction nucleotides: 5. The CDR3 sequence: CASSSQGAPTEAFF. The CDR3 DNA sequence: TGCGCCAGCAGCTCCCAGGGGGCTCCCACTGAAGCTTTCTTT. Full variable domain (remainder filled in from reference TRBV5-1 and TRBJ1-1): KAGVTQTPRYLIKTRGQQVTLSCSPISGHRSVSWYQQTPGQGLQFLFEYFSETQRNKGNFPGRFSGRQFSNSRSEMNVSTLELGDSALYLCASSSQGAPTEAFFGQGTRLTVV.

V and J are TRBV30 and TRBJ1-2, with no clear D. This CDR3 has 13 amino acids. Germline CDR1 and CDR2: GTSNPN and SVGIG (reference sequence). Trimming left V 0 bases short and J 8 bases short, with 13 bases between. CDR3 residues: CAWSVLSGVGYTF. The CDR3 DNA sequence: TGTGCCTGGAGTGTGTTGTCAGGCGTGGGCTACACCTTC.

The chain employs TRBV2 and TRBJ1-2; the D gene is possibly TRBD1 (5 bases). The V end lost 9 bases, the J end lost 7 bases, and 21 bases lay between the germline ends. Germline V lookup: CDR1 SNHLY, CDR2 FYNNEI. The CDR3 sequence is 14 residues long. The CDR3 DNA sequence: TGTGCCAGAGAATCACAGGTATTGCTCGGTGGCTACACCTTC. Protein: CARESQVLLGGYTF.

The chain joins TRBV19 to TRBJ1-6; no reliable D call. The germline V gene has CDR1 LNHDA and CDR2 SQIVND (reference sequence). Trimming shortened V by 1 base and J by 6 bases, and 10 bases separated the two germline ends. The CDR3 loop spans 15 amino acids. The CDR3 nucleotides are TGTGCCAGTAGTATAGTAGGAGCTTTTAATTCACCCCTCCACTTT. It yields the protein CASSIVGAFNSPLHF.